This T cell receptor (beta chain) is drawn from a study of blood T cells in healthy people across ages. A second PCR of about 6 to 11 cycles used a sample-barcoded 5' primer and a J-beta primer mix. TCRdb reprocessed the 5' RACE reads via MiXCR and lists one record per CDR3 protein. The data show hundreds of thousands of distinct CDR3 sequences, around 28% seen once. V dropped 8 bases and J dropped 2; count of bases not matched to a gene: 19. The CDR3 loop spans 19 amino acids. V usage is TRBV12-3 or TRBV12-4 and J usage is TRBJ2-3, with TRBD2 matching over 10 bases. The clonotype comes from a woman aged 80 or over in good health. Sample: blood. The CDR3 spells CASGGSGLASHGNTDTQYF. The CDR3 bases are TGTGCCAGCGGTGGGTCGGGACTAGCGAGTCATGGTAACACAGATACGCAGTATTTT.